The rows below give T cell receptor beta chains drawn from one sample of a study of blood T cell repertoires in COVID-19. TCRdb's table, derived via immunoSEQ multiplex PCR, lists solely in-frame clones and lacks some. The sample records approximately 160,000 clones, approximately 79% being singletons. The sample was peripheral blood. The source is a woman older than 75 with acute or convalescent COVID-19. The CDR3 runs from the conserved cysteine through the conserved F or W. The D gene is left open where the match is weak. Not every row has a clone size; where given, it reads once, few, many or a size class.

d_call	v_call	clone_size	j_call	cdr3_nt	cdr3_aa
NA	TRBV10-3	NA	TRBJ1-2	TGTGCCATCAGTGAAGGGGGGACTACCGGTGGCTACACCTTC	CAISEGGTTGGYTF
NA	TRBV28	NA	TRBJ2-5	TGTGCCAGCAGTTTATGGGGGCAGGGTAAGACCCAGTACTTC	CASSLWGQGKTQYF
TRBD1	TRBV28	NA	TRBJ2-7	TGTGCCAGCAGTTTAGGGGACAGGGTCCCCTACGAGCAGTACTTC	CASSLGDRVPYEQYF
TRBD1	TRBV5-1	NA	TRBJ1-1	TGCGCCAGCAGCCCCACCCGGACAGGGAACACTGAAGCTTTCTTT	CASSPTRTGNTEAFF
NA	TRBV19	NA	TRBJ1-6	TGTGCCAGTAGTAGTCCTAGGGGGATACAATCTTCACCCCTCCACTTT	CASSSPRGIQSSPLHF
NA	TRBV18	NA	TRBJ1-1	TGTGCCAGCTCACTACGACAGGCCTCAAACACTGAAGCTTTCTTT	CASSLRQASNTEAFF
TRBD1	TRBV10-3	NA	TRBJ2-3	TGTGCCATCACCAGGGACAGCCGGAAGGATACGCAGTATTTT	CAITRDSRKDTQYF
NA	TRBV18	NA	TRBJ1-5	TGTGCCAGCTCAGTGGAGGCCAATCAGCCCCAGCATTTT	CASSVEANQPQHF
TRBD1	TRBV4-2	NA	TRBJ2-7	TGTGCCAGCAGCCAATTGGGACAGGCGGTGGCCGAGCAGTACTTC	CASSQLGQAVAEQYF
TRBD1	TRBV27	few	TRBJ1-4	TGTGCCAGCAGTATAACAGGGGATGCAACTAATGAAAAACTGTTTTTT	CASSITGDATNEKLFF
NA	TRBV5-5	NA	TRBJ1-1	TGTGCCAGCAGCTTAGGCCCGGGCCAGGGGTCCGCTGAAGCTTTCTTT	CASSLGPGQGSAEAFF
TRBD1	TRBV29-1	NA	TRBJ2-7	TGCAGCGTAGCCTCCGGGACAGGGGCCTACGAGCAGTACTTC	CSVASGTGAYEQYF
TRBD1	TRBV27	NA	TRBJ1-2	TGTGCCAGCAGCATGCAGGACAGGGGTAAAGACTATGGCTACACCTTC	CASSMQDRGKDYGYTF
NA	TRBV7-8	NA	TRBJ2-7	TGTGCCAGCAGCTTAGTGCGGGGTCCCTACGAGCAGTACTTC	CASSLVRGPYEQYF
NA	TRBV21-1	once	TRBJ1-2	TGTGCCAGCAGCTTCGGGGCAGGGGTGGGTGGCTACACCTTC	CASSFGAGVGGYTF
NA	TRBV7-2	NA	TRBJ2-3	TGTGCCAGCAGCCTACAGGGTGGCCCCACAGATACGCAGTATTTT	CASSLQGGPTDTQYF
TRBD2	TRBV18	NA	TRBJ2-5	TGTGCCAGCTCACCAGGGATCAGCGGGGGGCAGGAAGAGACCCAGTACTTC	CASSPGISGGQEETQYF
TRBD2	TRBV7-2	NA	TRBJ2-3	TGTGCCAGCAGTATAGCGGGAGGGGCAATGGATACGCAGTATTTT	CASSIAGGAMDTQYF
TRBD1	TRBV11-2	NA	TRBJ1-6	TGTGCCAGCAGCTTAGCCCGACAGGGTTTGAGTTCACCCCTCCACTTT	CASSLARQGLSSPLHF
TRBD2	TRBV5-8	NA	TRBJ2-7	TGTGCCAGCAGCTTGGTTGCTAGCGGAAACTACGAGCAGTACTTC	CASSLVASGNYEQYF
NA	TRBV21-1	NA	TRBJ2-1	NA	CASTWAGGNEQFF
TRBD1	TRBV18	NA	TRBJ2-5	TGTGCCAGCTCACCGACAGGGGGTAGCTCCCGAGAGACCCAGTACTTC	CASSPTGGSSRETQYF
NA	TRBV11-2	once	TRBJ2-7	TGTGCCAGCAGCTTATCCCCGCGGGGGCGCAAGCAGTACTTC	CASSLSPRGRKQYF
TRBD2	TRBV5-1	NA	TRBJ2-1	TGCGCCAGCAGCGTGCCACTCCAACTAGCGGGGCCGAATGAGCAGTTCTTC	CASSVPLQLAGPNEQFF
NA	TRBV6-5	few	TRBJ2-7	TGTGCCAGCAGTCTTAGCGGCTCCCGCTACGAGCAGTACTTC	CASSLSGSRYEQYF
NA	TRBV19	NA	TRBJ2-1	TGTGCCAGTAGTACAAGCGGGTATGAGCAGTTCTTC	CASSTSGYEQFF
NA	TRBV4-1	NA	TRBJ2-2	TGCGCCAGCAGCCAAGATCCTCGGGGGTCGGGGACCGGGGAGCTGTTTTTT	CASSQDPRGSGTGELFF
NA	TRBV19	NA	TRBJ1-1	TGTGCCAGTAGAAAAGGGAGGAGTAGGGCCACTGAAGCTTTCTTT	CASRKGRSRATEAFF
NA	TRBV4-2	NA	TRBJ2-5	TGTGCCAGCAGCCATTCACGGGGTGTGATTCAAGAGACCCAGTACTTC	CASSHSRGVIQETQYF
NA	TRBV9	once	TRBJ1-4	TGTGCCAGCAGCGTCTCCCCTGCAACTAATGAAAAACTGTTTTTT	CASSVSPATNEKLFF
TRBD1	TRBV18	NA	TRBJ2-1	TGTGCCAGCTCACCATTCATCGGGACAGTAAAAGACAATGAGCAGTTCTTC	CASSPFIGTVKDNEQFF
TRBD1	TRBV7-9	NA	TRBJ2-2	TGTGCCAGCAGCAACGGACAGGGGGGCACCGGGGAGCTGTTTTTT	CASSNGQGGTGELFF
NA	TRBV5-4	NA	TRBJ2-2	TGTGCCAGCAGCTTGGATGGGCCCCGGGAGCTGTTTTTT	CASSLDGPRELFF
NA	TRBV7-2	NA	TRBJ1-2	TGTGCCAGCAGCTTAGGGGGGCAGATCTATGGCTACACCTTC	CASSLGGQIYGYTF
NA	TRBV5-6	NA	TRBJ2-7	TGTGCCAGCAGCCCGGATCCCGGCGGTTCCTACGAGCAGTACTTC	CASSPDPGGSYEQYF
NA	TRBV7-9	NA	TRBJ2-6	TGTGCCAGCCCACAACAGGGAGAGTCCGGGGCCAACGTCCTGACTTTC	CASPQQGESGANVLTF
TRBD2	TRBV6-1	once	TRBJ2-7	TGTGCCAGCGGGAATGTAGGACTAGCGCACGGCGAGCAGTACTTC	CASGNVGLAHGEQYF
NA	TRBV7-8	NA	TRBJ1-1	TGTGCCAGCAGCCGCAGGGAGGTCACTGAAGCTTTCTTT	CASSRREVTEAFF
TRBD1	TRBV14	NA	TRBJ1-1	TGTGCCAGCAACTCAGACAGGGGCGGTGAAGCTTTCTTT	CASNSDRGGEAFF
TRBD1	TRBV7-2	few	TRBJ1-1	TGTGCCAGCAGCTTTCAAGGGGGCGGGACTGAAGCTTTCTTT	CASSFQGGGTEAFF
TRBD2	TRBV27	NA	TRBJ2-3	TGTGCCAGCAGTTTATCCCGGGGGGGCGTTTACGCAGATACGCAGTATTTT	CASSLSRGGVYADTQYF
TRBD1	TRBV19	NA	TRBJ1-5	TGTGCCAGTAGTATAAACGTAGGGACAGGGGGCGATCAGCCCCAGCATTTT	CASSINVGTGGDQPQHF
TRBD2	TRBV5-4	NA	TRBJ2-3	TGTGCCAGCAGCCCGAAGCGGGAGGGCGCCACGCAGTATTTT	CASSPKREGATQYF
TRBD1	TRBV14	once	TRBJ2-1	TGTGCCAGCAGCCATTTTGTAGCGGGACAGGGGGCGTACAATGAGCAGTTCTTC	CASSHFVAGQGAYNEQFF
TRBD1	TRBV7-9	NA	TRBJ1-6	TGTGCCAGCAGCTTCACCGGGACAGGGGGCTCCTATAATTCACCCCTCCACTTT	CASSFTGTGGSYNSPLHF
NA	TRBV28	NA	TRBJ1-1	TGTGCCACCAGCATTGGACCAGGGACTGAAGCTTTCTTT	CATSIGPGTEAFF
NA	TRBV12-3/TRBV12-4	NA	TRBJ2-3	TGTGCCAGCAGTCTAAACACAGATACGCAGTATTTT	CASSLNTDTQYF
TRBD1	TRBV6-6	NA	TRBJ2-7	TGTGCCAGCAGTCCCGGGGGCTGGGGACAGGGGCAGTACGAGCAGTACTTC	CASSPGGWGQGQYEQYF
NA	TRBV18	few	TRBJ2-3	TGTGCCAGCTCACCTCAGGGGACAGATACGCAGTATTTT	CASSPQGTDTQYF
NA	TRBV5-1	NA	TRBJ2-2	TGCGCCAGCAGCTTAGGACATTTGGAAACCGGGGAGCTGTTTTTT	CASSLGHLETGELFF
NA	TRBV27	NA	TRBJ1-2	TGTGCCAGCAGACGGGGAGCTAACTATGGCTACACCTTC	CASRRGANYGYTF
NA	TRBV6-1	NA	TRBJ2-5	TGTGCCAGCAGTGAGTCGGAGACCCAGTACTTC	CASSESETQYF
TRBD2	TRBV6-5	NA	TRBJ2-2	TGTGCCAGCAGGAGGACTAGTGGAGGGACCGGGGAGCTGTTTTTT	CASRRTSGGTGELFF
TRBD2	TRBV5-1	NA	TRBJ2-3	TGCGCCAGCAGCTTGGTGGGGAGCGGGGGGGCCCCGGATACGCAGTATTTT	CASSLVGSGGAPDTQYF
NA	TRBV28	NA	TRBJ1-2	TGTGCCAGCAGTTTAGGGGCGCCCGGCTATGGCTACACCTTC	CASSLGAPGYGYTF
NA	TRBV6-5	few	TRBJ1-5	TGTGCCAGCAGAAGTGGGGCACGTTCTCAGCCCCAGCATTTT	CASRSGARSQPQHF
NA	TRBV7-2	NA	TRBJ2-2	TGTGCCAGCAGCGACTTCAGGGGGACTAACACCGGGGAGCTGTTTTTT	CASSDFRGTNTGELFF